A selection of T cell receptor beta chains follows, all from one sample in a study of cytomegalovirus exposure and HLA in healthy donors. Some clones are missing from TCRdb's copy, which holds only in-frame ones; the method was immunoSEQ multiplex PCR. In the table there are tens of thousands of clones, 75% to 85% of which are singletons. The material sequenced was PBMCs. The receptors here all came from a middle-aged woman in good health and CMV-seronegative. Each CDR3 is given with its conserved first and last residue. Fields, in order: CDR3 length, J gene, V gene, CDR3 protein.

length: 16
J: TRBJ2-1
V: TRBV7-3
CDR3: CASSLSGKTSYNEQFF

length: 14
J: TRBJ2-6
V: TRBV19
CDR3: CASTVSSGANVLTF

length: 16
J: TRBJ1-2
V: TRBV9
CDR3: CASSVGVEGANYGYTF

length: 12
J: TRBJ2-2
V: TRBV7-2
CDR3: CASSLNGGELFF

length: 12
J: TRBJ2-3
V: TRBV5-6
CDR3: CASSSLTDTQYF

length: 14
J: TRBJ2-2
V: TRBV5-6
CDR3: CASSLNGGTGELFF

length: 12
J: TRBJ2-5
V: TRBV10-3
CDR3: CAISVGGQTQYF

length: 16
J: TRBJ2-3
V: TRBV4-1
CDR3: CASSQGSGGHTDTQYF

length: 13
J: TRBJ2-1
V: TRBV30
CDR3: CAWNAGKYNEQFF

length: 16
J: TRBJ2-2
V: TRBV15
CDR3: CATSSAGTGHTGELFF

length: 16
J: TRBJ2-1
V: TRBV27
CDR3: CASSLPGLAGVNEQFF

length: 16
J: TRBJ2-1
V: TRBV15
CDR3: CATSREWGGAYNEQFF

length: 16
J: TRBJ2-7
V: TRBV4-3
CDR3: CASSQDYWLAGYKQYF

length: 15
J: TRBJ2-5
V: TRBV15
CDR3: CATSPGTGGLETQYF

length: 14
J: TRBJ2-5
V: TRBV29-1
CDR3: CSVEDPDREETQYF

length: 16
J: TRBJ1-2
V: TRBV30
CDR3: CAWSRLQGARNYGYTF

length: 15
J: TRBJ2-4
V: TRBV25-1
CDR3: CASSGASIAKNIQYF

length: 14
J: TRBJ2-1
V: TRBV7-3
CDR3: CASSLMAGGNEQFF

length: 16
J: TRBJ1-6
V: TRBV4-1
CDR3: CASSQDVGTGKSPLHF

length: 14
J: TRBJ1-3
V: TRBV9
CDR3: CASSGLGQANTIYF

length: 13
J: TRBJ1-6
V: TRBV9
CDR3: CASSALISSPLHF

length: 14
J: TRBJ1-1
V: TRBV6-4
CDR3: CASRQTGENTEAFF

length: 13
J: TRBJ1-1
V: TRBV19
CDR3: CASTGGAGGEAFF

length: 12
J: TRBJ1-1
V: TRBV15
CDR3: CATSRQNTEAFF

length: 14
J: TRBJ1-1
V: TRBV30
CDR3: CAWSEGQGNTEAFF

length: 14
J: TRBJ2-7
V: TRBV11-2
CDR3: CASSLRGQAYEQYF

length: 15
J: TRBJ1-2
V: TRBV5-1
CDR3: CASSWDGGSNYGYTF

length: 13
J: TRBJ2-3
V: TRBV19
CDR3: CATRGRGGDTQYF

length: 15
J: TRBJ1-4
V: TRBV5-1
CDR3: CASSFGGGWGEKLFF

length: 16
J: TRBJ2-7
V: TRBV5-1
CDR3: CASGLRTEYPAYEQYF

length: 15
J: TRBJ1-6
V: TRBV10-3
CDR3: CAISGRGRGNSPLHF

length: 15
J: TRBJ2-2
V: TRBV7-6
CDR3: CASSLAEVGTGELFF

length: 14
J: TRBJ1-2
V: TRBV19
CDR3: CASSIGGGTYGYTF

length: 17
J: TRBJ2-1
V: TRBV5-1
CDR3: CASSATGLAGGVNEQFF

length: 14
J: TRBJ1-5
V: TRBV19
CDR3: CATQRWASNQPQHF

length: 16
J: TRBJ2-3
V: TRBV4-2
CDR3: CASSQGLAGDVDTQYF

length: 13
J: TRBJ2-3
V: TRBV5-4
CDR3: CASRQVHTDTQYF

length: 17
J: TRBJ1-2
V: TRBV9
CDR3: CASSVETSRGLFDGYTF

length: 15
J: TRBJ2-5
V: TRBV7-8
CDR3: CASSLVSQNQETQYF

length: 13
J: TRBJ2-7
V: TRBV7-9
CDR3: CASSLAGQGGQYF

length: 14
J: TRBJ1-1
V: TRBV6-5
CDR3: CASSAQGGTIGAFF

length: 15
J: TRBJ1-6
V: TRBV6-1
CDR3: CASSELPGYNSPLHF

length: 17
J: TRBJ2-7
V: TRBV14
CDR3: CASSQDSRGWPSYEQYF

length: 16
J: TRBJ2-1
V: TRBV5-1
CDR3: CASSATVGGSYNEQFF

length: 13
J: TRBJ1-6
V: TRBV2
CDR3: CASDPGAASPLHF

length: 13
J: TRBJ2-7
V: TRBV7-2
CDR3: CASSLVVRREQYF

length: 15
J: TRBJ2-1
V: TRBV9
CDR3: CASSYGLAADNEQFF

length: 12
J: TRBJ1-1
V: TRBV2
CDR3: CASKRAGTEAFF

length: 14
J: TRBJ2-7
V: TRBV18
CDR3: CASSRETSSYEQYF

length: 17
J: TRBJ2-2
V: TRBV19
CDR3: CASRPGLAGGVTGELFF